This TCR beta chain was obtained from a study of identical twins. Whole-study findings and limits: Excess sharing by twins proved weaker in beta out-of-frame sequences. Insertions were reduced in abundant cord blood beta clonotypes but not in memory repertoires. Conclusions rested on cross-sectional statistics rather than following the same donors.

MiXCR was run by TCRdb on the 5' RACE reads, yielding one entry per CDR3 protein. Here the sample spans approximately 1.8 million distinct CDR3 sequences, around 29% being singletons. CDR3 length: 16 amino acids. As regards this clonotype: Its target is not known.

What was sequenced was cord blood. The genes are TRBV21-1 and TRBJ2-2; the table's TRBD2 call for D was not verified on the DNA. TRBV21-1 is described as a pseudogene. This sequence was found in a newborn girl in good health. The CDR3 here is CASSKEEGEDTGELFF. The CDR3 nucleotides read TGTGCCAGCAGCAAAGAGGAGGGTGAGGACACCGGGGAGCTGTTTTTT.